These T cell receptor beta chains were read from a single sample in a study of CD8 T cells in ankylosing spondylitis. MiXCR, applied by TCRdb to the 5' RACE reads, yields one record per CDR3 protein. The repertoire holds about 230,000 distinct CDR3 sequences, with 7.5% to 9.5% as singletons. Sequencing was performed on blood, either unsorted or a sorted T cell fraction (not recorded which). The receptors were gathered from a female donor with ankylosing spondylitis or in good health (not recorded which). Both conserved end residues are part of each CDR3. Fields, in order: clone size, CDR3 length, V gene, J gene, D gene, CDR3 protein, CDR3 DNA. A D gene is named only where the DNA matches it firmly. Part of the rows lack a size; the others show once, few, many or a class for expanded clones.

many	16	TRBV6-1	TRBJ2-2	NA	CASSPPPGASTGELFF	TGTGCCAGCAGTCCCCCCCCCGGAGCTTCTACCGGGGAGCTGTTTTTT
few	13	TRBV5-1	TRBJ2-7	TRBD2	CASSWGTTDEQYF	TGCGCCAGCAGCTGGGGGACTACCGACGAGCAGTACTTC
many	12	TRBV7-9	TRBJ2-7	NA	CASSPDTQEQYF	TGTGCCAGCAGCCCCGACACCCAGGAGCAGTACTTC
many	13	TRBV7-9	TRBJ2-7	NA	CASSFDISYEQYF	TGTGCCAGCAGCTTTGACATCTCCTACGAGCAGTACTTC
many	14	TRBV3-1	TRBJ1-1	TRBD1	CASSPRDRGTEAFF	TGTGCCAGCAGCCCCCGGGACAGGGGGACTGAAGCTTTCTTT
few	15	TRBV7-9	TRBJ2-1	TRBD1	CASSPWDRDHNEQFF	TGTGCCAGCAGTCCGTGGGACAGGGACCACAATGAGCAGTTCTTC
many	15	TRBV7-9	TRBJ1-3	NA	CASAQSGVSGNTIYF	TGTGCCAGCGCCCAATCCGGGGTCTCTGGAAACACCATATATTTT
many	15	TRBV7-2	TRBJ1-2	NA	CASSSGTLVRRGYTF	TGTGCCAGCAGCTCCGGGACACTAGTTCGTCGTGGCTACACCTTC
many	14	TRBV28	TRBJ2-7	NA	CASSFGHAATEQYF	TGTGCCAGCAGTTTTGGACACGCGGCCACCGAGCAGTACTTC
many	14	TRBV12-3/TRBV12-4	TRBJ1-2	NA	CASSFFPQVYGYTF	TGTGCCAGCAGTTTCTTCCCCCAGGTCTATGGCTACACCTTC
many	15	TRBV28	TRBJ1-1	TRBD1	CASSPPGQGITEAFF	TGTGCCAGCAGTCCCCCCGGACAGGGAATCACTGAAGCTTTCTTT
few	13	TRBV18	TRBJ2-7	NA	CASSTSGAYEQYF	TGTGCCAGCTCAACATCGGGGGCTTACGAGCAGTACTTC
few	13	TRBV7-2	TRBJ1-1	NA	CASSLGWGAEAFF	TGTGCCAGCAGCTTAGGTTGGGGTGCTGAAGCTTTCTTT
many	13	TRBV29-1	TRBJ2-5	NA	CSVDAGSVETQYF	TGCAGCGTTGACGCGGGGTCGGTAGAGACCCAGTACTTC
many	13	TRBV10-3	TRBJ2-3	NA	CAIMGGGRDTQYF	TGTGCCATCATGGGAGGGGGCCGGGATACGCAGTATTTT
many	13	TRBV15	TRBJ1-1	NA	CATSRSRDTEAFF	TGTGCCACCAGCAGGAGCCGGGACACTGAAGCTTTCTTT
many	13	TRBV12-3/TRBV12-4	TRBJ2-3	NA	CASSRNRWDTQYF	TGTGCCAGCAGTCGTAATCGGTGGGATACGCAGTATTTT
many	14	TRBV7-2	TRBJ2-1	TRBD2	CASSLEGASGRMVF	TGTGCCAGCAGCTTAGAGGGGGCTAGCGGGAGAATGGTCTTC
many	13	TRBV25-1	TRBJ1-1	TRBD1	CASARTGVTEAFF	TGTGCCAGCGCCCGGACAGGGGTTACTGAAGCTTTCTTT
many	13	TRBV29-1	TRBJ1-2	TRBD1	CSVNPQGLYGYTF	TGCAGCGTTAACCCACAGGGGCTTTATGGCTACACCTTC
many	16	TRBV19	TRBJ2-4	NA	CASSMGGTVGVNIQYF	TGTGCCAGTAGTATGGGAGGGACAGTGGGCGTTAACATTCAGTACTTC
many	16	TRBV20-1	TRBJ2-1	TRBD2	CSAYQTGTRLPNEQFF	TGCAGTGCATACCAAACCGGGACTAGGCTCCCCAATGAGCAGTTCTTC
NA	15	TRBV11-2	TRBJ1-1	NA	CASSLGVQLNTEAFF	TGTGCCAGCAGCTTAGGGGTCCAGTTAAACACTGAAGCTTTCTTT
many	16	TRBV12-3/TRBV12-4	TRBJ1-5	NA	CASSLILGTANQPQHF	TGTGCCAGCAGTTTAATCCTGGGGACGGCCAATCAGCCCCAGCATTTT
NA	14	TRBV29-1	TRBJ1-1	NA	CSVEDTGDRTETFF	TGCAGCGTTGAAGATACAGGAGATAGAACTGAAACTTTCTTT
many	13	TRBV14	TRBJ2-2	NA	CASSQDGTGELFF	TGTGCCAGCAGCCAAGATGGAACCGGGGAGCTGTTTTTT
many	16	TRBV14	TRBJ2-5	TRBD2	CASSQVLAGGSETQYF	TGTGCCAGCAGCCAAGTACTAGCGGGAGGGTCGGAGACCCAGTACTTC
NA	18	TRBV5-1	TRBJ2-5	TRBD2	CASSLLWAAGGLQETQYF	TGCGCCAGCAGCTTGCTGTGGGCAGCGGGAGGCCTCCAAGAGACCCAGTACTTC
many	14	TRBV4-1	TRBJ1-2	NA	CASSQDVEGNGYTF	TGCGCCAGCAGCCAAGATGTAGAGGGGAATGGCTACACCTTC
many	13	TRBV30	TRBJ1-1	NA	CAWGKEEKPEAFF	TGTGCCTGGGGGAAGGAGGAGAAACCTGAAGCTTTCTTT
few	16	TRBV12-3/TRBV12-4	TRBJ2-7	TRBD2	CASSFGLAEGLYEQYF	TGTGCCAGCAGTTTCGGACTAGCGGAGGGTCTATACGAGCAGTACTTC
many	16	TRBV7-2	TRBJ2-3	NA	CASSPGQLWSTDTQYF	TGTGCCAGCAGCCCCGGACAGCTTTGGAGCACAGATACGCAGTATTTT
many	18	TRBV11-2	TRBJ2-1	TRBD2	CASSGGGASSGSLYEQFF	TGTGCCAGCAGCGGCGGGGGGGCTTCTAGCGGGAGCTTGTATGAGCAGTTCTTC
many	13	TRBV6-1	TRBJ2-7	TRBD1	CASGRDSSYEQYF	TGTGCCAGCGGCCGGGACAGCTCCTACGAGCAGTACTTC
many	14	TRBV20-1	TRBJ1-4	TRBD1	CSASQGAANEKLFF	TGCAGTGCTAGCCAGGGGGCTGCTAATGAAAAACTGTTTTTT
many	16	TRBV7-7	TRBJ2-1	NA	CASSPTREEGRNEQFF	TGTGCCAGCAGCCCGACCCGCGAAGAGGGAAGGAATGAGCAGTTCTTC
many	12	TRBV20-1	TRBJ1-1	NA	CSARQPNTEAFF	TGCAGTGCTAGACAGCCGAACACTGAAGCTTTCTTT
many	14	TRBV18	TRBJ2-1	TRBD2	CASSPLAGGGEQFF	TGTGCCAGCTCACCACTAGCGGGAGGGGGAGAGCAGTTCTTC
many	14	TRBV10-1	TRBJ2-7	NA	CASSESGGRSEQYF	TGCGCCAGCAGTGAGTCCGGGGGCAGGTCCGAGCAGTACTTC
NA	13	TRBV20-1	TRBJ2-5	TRBD1	CSAPTGGQETQYF	TGCAGTGCTCCCACAGGGGGGCAAGAGACCCAGTACTTC
many	12	TRBV7-2	TRBJ2-7	NA	CASSQNSYEQYF	TGTGCCAGCAGCCAGAACTCCTACGAGCAGTACTTC
few	15	TRBV7-7	TRBJ2-3	TRBD2	CASSLDLAGTDTQYF	TGTGCTAGCAGCTTAGACCTAGCGGGCACAGATACGCAGTATTTT
many	16	TRBV28	TRBJ2-6	NA	CASNGHRYPGANVLTF	TGTGCCAGCAACGGGCATCGCTACCCTGGGGCCAACGTCCTGACTTTC
many	15	TRBV28	TRBJ2-7	TRBD2	CASSFSGRTPYEQYF	TGTGCCAGCAGTTTTAGCGGGAGAACCCCCTACGAGCAGTACTTC
many	13	TRBV12-3/TRBV12-4	TRBJ1-2	NA	CASSPGPQDGYTF	TGTGCCAGCAGTCCAGGACCTCAGGATGGCTACACCTTC
many	14	TRBV6-1	TRBJ2-7	NA	CASRGTGSSYEQYF	TGTGCCAGCAGGGGGACGGGTAGCTCCTACGAGCAGTACTTC
NA	16	TRBV6-2/TRBV6-3	TRBJ2-3	TRBD2	CASSNSGLALTDTQYF	TGTGCCAGCAGTAACTCCGGACTAGCGCTCACAGATACGCAGTATTTT